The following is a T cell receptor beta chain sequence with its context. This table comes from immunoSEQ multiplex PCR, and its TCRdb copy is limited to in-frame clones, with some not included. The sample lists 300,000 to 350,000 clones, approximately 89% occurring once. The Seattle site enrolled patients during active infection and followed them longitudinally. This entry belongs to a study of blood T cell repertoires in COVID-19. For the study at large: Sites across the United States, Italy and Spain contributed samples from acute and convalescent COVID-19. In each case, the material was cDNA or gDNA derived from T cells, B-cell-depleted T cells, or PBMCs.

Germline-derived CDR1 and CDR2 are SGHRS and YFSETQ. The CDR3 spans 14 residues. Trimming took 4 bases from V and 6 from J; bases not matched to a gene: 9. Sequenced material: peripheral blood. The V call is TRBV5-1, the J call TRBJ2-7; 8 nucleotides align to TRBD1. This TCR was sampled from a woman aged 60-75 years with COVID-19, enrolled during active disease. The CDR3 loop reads CASSLRTGIGEQYF. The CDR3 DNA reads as TGCGCCAGCAGCCTACGGACAGGGATAGGCGAGCAGTACTTC. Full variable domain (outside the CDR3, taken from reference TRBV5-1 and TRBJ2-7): KAGVTQTPRYLIKTRGQQVTLSCSPISGHRSVSWYQQTPGQGLQFLFEYFSETQRNKGNFPGRFSGRQFSNSRSEMNVSTLELGDSALYLCASSLRTGIGEQYFGPGTRLTVT.